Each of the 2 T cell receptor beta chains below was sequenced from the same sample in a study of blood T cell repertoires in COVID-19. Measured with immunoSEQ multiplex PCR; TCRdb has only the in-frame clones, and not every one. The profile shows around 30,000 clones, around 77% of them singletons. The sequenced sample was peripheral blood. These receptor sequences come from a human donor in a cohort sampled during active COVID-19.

The CDR3 spells CASSTQQRGNQPQHF. Written as DNA, the CDR3 is TGTGCCAGTAGTACGCAACAGAGGGGCAATCAGCCCCAGCATTTT. The rearrangement links TRBV19 to TRBJ1-5, with D uncertain. This CDR3 region has 15 residues. V was clipped by 4 bases and J by 2 bases, with 12 bases between them. Germline V gene sequence: CDR1 LNHDA, CDR2 SQIVND (reference sequence).

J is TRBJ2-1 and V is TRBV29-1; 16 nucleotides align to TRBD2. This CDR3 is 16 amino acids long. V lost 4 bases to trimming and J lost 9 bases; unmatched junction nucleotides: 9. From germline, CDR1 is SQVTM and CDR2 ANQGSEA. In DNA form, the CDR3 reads TGCAGCGTTGTGACCGGGACTAGCGGGGGGGCGGGTGAGCAGTTCTTC. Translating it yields CSVVTGTSGGAGEQFF.